The source of this T cell receptor (beta chain) is a study of T cell clones after liver transplantation. At the level of the study: TCRbeta sequencing after a pre-transplant mixed lymphocyte reaction identified graft-donor-reactive clones, later tracked in post-transplant blood. Study conclusions and caveats: Migration into the graft, not deletion, may explain lost graft donor-reactive T cells.

Thawed unstimulated PBMCs were FACS-sorted by CD3, CD4 and CD8 into two populations. Comments on this clone: Its antigen is still unknown.

Clones were sequenced by immunoSEQ multiplex PCR, and TCRdb holds only the in-frame ones, with some missing. The table has some 33,000 clones, around 94% seen once; the top ten hold around 26%. Per the germline V gene, CDR1 is SGDLS and CDR2 is YYNGEE. The CDR3 is 12 amino acids. V shed 2 bases and J shed 4 bases, with 1 base lying between them. The clonotype was recovered from a human patient who received a liver transplant. Some T cells may be graft donor cells. V usage is TRBV9 and J usage is TRBJ2-6; D is ambiguous. The sequencing here drew on CD8+ T cells from blood, taken 12 months after liver transplant. The DNA of the CDR3 is TGTGCCAGCAGCGTCGGGGCCAACGTCCTGACTTTC. As protein: CASSVGANVLTF.